The 8 T cell receptor beta chains below all came from one sample that was sequenced in a study of lymphopenia after photon versus proton radiotherapy. TCRdb keeps only in-frame clones here, not all; method: immunoSEQ multiplex PCR. This table has 150,000 to 200,000 clones, approximately 91% appearing once. Specimen: peripheral blood, collected from a patient treated with photon-based radiotherapy. The receptors come from a man aged 50 or older with gastric cancer.

The chain carries TRBV7-9 and TRBJ2-3; D ambiguous. The CDR3 has 11 amino acids. V was trimmed by 5 bases and J by 5 bases, leaving 5 bases between them. CDR1 SEHNR and CDR2 FQNEAQ come from the germline V gene (reference sequence). The CDR3 sequence is CASSPKDTQYF. The CDR3 DNA is TGTGCCAGCAGCCCCAAAGATACGCAGTATTTT.

V is TRBV6-1 and J is TRBJ1-5, with TRBD1 matching over 7 bases. Germline trimming cut 6 bases from V and 2 bases from J; bases unmatched to any gene: 7. This CDR3 comprises 15 residues. Germline lookup yields CDR1 MNHNS and CDR2 SASEGT. CDR3 protein: CASRAGQKGNQPQHF. DNA for the CDR3: TGTGCCAGCAGAGCGGGACAGAAAGGCAATCAGCCCCAGCATTTT.

The rearrangement joins TRBV30 to TRBJ2-3; TRBD2 matches at 11 bases. The CDR3 consists of 12 residues. Unmatched junction bases numbered 6, after V lost 1 base and J lost 15 bases. Per germline, CDR1 GTSNPN and CDR2 SVGIG (reference sequence). The CDR3 protein is CAWSAGLAGCYF. The CDR3 coding sequence is TGTGCCTGGAGTGCAGGACTAGCGGGTTGTTATTTT.

This rearrangement joins TRBV29-1 to TRBJ2-1; 12 bases align to TRBD2. This CDR3 spans 17 amino acids. With V trimmed by 1 base and J by 2 bases, 6 bases remained unmatched. Germline CDR1 reads SQVTM; CDR2 reads ANQGSEA. In DNA form, the CDR3 reads TGCAGCGTTGAAGGACGGACTAGCGGGACCCCCTACAATGAGCAGTTCTTC. This sequence encodes CSVEGRTSGTPYNEQFF.

The chain carries TRBV5-1 and TRBJ2-7; either TRBD1 or TRBD2 may supply D (5 bases each). Trimming removed 0 bases at V and 7 bases at J, with 8 bases between. CDR1 and CDR2 (germline): SGHRS, YFSETQ. The CDR3 runs 12 residues. Here the CDR3 DNA reads TGCGCCAGCAGCTTGGGCGAGGGGGAGCAGTACTTC. Its protein product is CASSLGEGEQYF.

J is TRBJ2-5 and V is TRBV6-6; TRBD1 agrees at 7 bases. Germline V gene lookup returns CDR1 MNHNY and CDR2 SVGAGI (reference sequence). The junction had 6 bases not matched to a gene; V was cut back by 0 bases and J by 5 bases. The CDR3 has 15 residues. Written as DNA, the CDR3 is TGTGCCAGCAGTTACTCGAGGGGGCGCGTGGAGACCCAGTACTTC. Its translation is CASSYSRGRVETQYF.

This chain connects TRBV11-3 to TRBJ2-1; either TRBD1 or TRBD2 may fit D (5 bases each). V lost 5 bases to trimming and J lost 0 bases, with 17 bases between them. The CDR3 consists of 17 residues. The germline CDR1 and CDR2 sequences are SGHNT and YENEEA. The CDR3 nucleotides read TGTGCCAGCAGCCCGTCTTGGACAAGCGGCTCCTACAATGAGCAGTTCTTC. Protein product: CASSPSWTSGSYNEQFF.

The rearrangement joins TRBV5-1 to TRBJ2-7; TRBD2 matches 9 bases. This CDR3 region has 15 residues. V shed 0 bases and J 4 bases; nucleotides not matched to a gene: 5. Germline assignment: CDR1 SGHRS and CDR2 YFSETQ. In nucleotides, the CDR3 is TGCGCCAGCAGCTTGGGAAGCGGGAGGAGTTACGAGCAGTACTTC. Translating it yields CASSLGSGRSYEQYF.